This T cell receptor beta chain was sequenced for a study of CXCR3-negative and CXCR3-positive naive CD8 T cells. General study results and limits: Relative to CXCR3-negative naive cells, CXCR3-positive naive cells had more hydrophobic TRB CDR3s.

UMI-labeled 5' RACE yielded the TRB cDNA libraries. TCRdb re-called the 5' RACE reads, yielding one record per CDR3 amino acid sequence without DNA. The specimen's table records 4,000 to 6,000 distinct CDR3 sequences. As regards this clonotype: Its antigen is as yet unknown.

The sequence was obtained from a human donor in good health. Some clones in this sample may be carry-over from other donors' samples. Input material: naive CXCR3+ CD8+ T cells from blood. Subset noted: CD45RO-CCR7+CD27+CD95- naive CD8+ T cells expressing CXCR3 (TNR3+).

The CDR3 here is CSVEEKGPSEAFF. The chain recombines TRBV20-1 with TRBJ1-1. The CDR3 is made up of 13 amino acids. The germline CDR1 and CDR2 sequences are DFQATT and SNEGSKA (reference sequence).